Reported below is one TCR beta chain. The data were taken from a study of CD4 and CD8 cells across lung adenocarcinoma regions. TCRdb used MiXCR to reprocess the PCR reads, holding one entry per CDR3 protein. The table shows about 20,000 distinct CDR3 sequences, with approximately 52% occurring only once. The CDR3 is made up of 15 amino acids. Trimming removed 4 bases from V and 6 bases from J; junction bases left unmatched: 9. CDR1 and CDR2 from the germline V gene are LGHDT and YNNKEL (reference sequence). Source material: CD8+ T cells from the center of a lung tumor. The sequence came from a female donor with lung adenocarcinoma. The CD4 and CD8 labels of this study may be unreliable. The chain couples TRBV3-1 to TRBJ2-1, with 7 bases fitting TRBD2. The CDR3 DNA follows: TGTGCCAGCAGCCCGGGAGGTGATGGACGCAATGAGCAGTTCTTC. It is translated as CASSPGGDGRNEQFF.